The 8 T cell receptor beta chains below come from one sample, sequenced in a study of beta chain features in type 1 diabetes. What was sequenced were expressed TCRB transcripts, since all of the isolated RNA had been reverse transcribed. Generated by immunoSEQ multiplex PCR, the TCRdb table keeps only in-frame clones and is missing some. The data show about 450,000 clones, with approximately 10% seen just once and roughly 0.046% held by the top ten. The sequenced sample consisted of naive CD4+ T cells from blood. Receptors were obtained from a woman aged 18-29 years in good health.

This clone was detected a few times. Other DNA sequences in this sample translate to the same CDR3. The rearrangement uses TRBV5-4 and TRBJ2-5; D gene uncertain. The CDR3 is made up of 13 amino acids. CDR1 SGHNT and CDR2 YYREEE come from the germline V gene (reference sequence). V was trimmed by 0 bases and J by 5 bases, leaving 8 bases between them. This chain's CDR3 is CASSLAGVETQYF. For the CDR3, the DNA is TGTGCCAGCAGCTTGGCTGGTGTGGAGACCCAGTACTTC.

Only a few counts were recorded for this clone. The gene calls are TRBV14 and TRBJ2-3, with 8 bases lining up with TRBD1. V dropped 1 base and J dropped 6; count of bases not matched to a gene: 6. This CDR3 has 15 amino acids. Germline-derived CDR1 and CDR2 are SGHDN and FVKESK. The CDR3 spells CASSQGGQGRDTQYF. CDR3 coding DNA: TGTGCCAGCAGCCAAGGAGGACAGGGTCGCGATACGCAGTATTTT.

The CDR3 spells CASSFGTSGRAGVHEQYF. DNA of the CDR3: TGCGCCAGCAGCTTCGGGACTAGCGGGAGGGCCGGTGTCCACGAGCAGTACTTC. The chain employs TRBV5-1 and TRBJ2-7; 16 bases are shared with TRBD2. The CDR3 sequence is 18 residues long. Germline CDR1 SGHRS, CDR2 YFSETQ. The V segment lost 2 bases and the J segment 5 bases; nucleotides outside the gene matches: 10.

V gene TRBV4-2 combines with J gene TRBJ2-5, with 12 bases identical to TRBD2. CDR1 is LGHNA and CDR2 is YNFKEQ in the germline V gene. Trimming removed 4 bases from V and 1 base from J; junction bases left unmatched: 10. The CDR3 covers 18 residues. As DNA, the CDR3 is TGTGCCAGCAGCCCCGGCCTAGCGGGAGGGCCTCGCCAAGAGACCCAGTACTTC. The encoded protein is CASSPGLAGGPRQETQYF.

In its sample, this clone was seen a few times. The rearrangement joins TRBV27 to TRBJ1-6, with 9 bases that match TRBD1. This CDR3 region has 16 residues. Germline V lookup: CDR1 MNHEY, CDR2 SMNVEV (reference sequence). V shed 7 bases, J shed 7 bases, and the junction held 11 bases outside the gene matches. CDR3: CASTSRPGQGNSPLHF. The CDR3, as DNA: TGTGCCAGCACTTCTCGGCCGGGACAGGGAAATTCACCCCTCCACTTT.

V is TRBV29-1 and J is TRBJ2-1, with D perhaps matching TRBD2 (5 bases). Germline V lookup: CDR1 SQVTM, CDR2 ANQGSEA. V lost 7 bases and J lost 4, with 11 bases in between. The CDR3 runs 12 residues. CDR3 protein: CSAGITYNEQFF. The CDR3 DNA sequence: TGCAGCGCCGGGATAACTTACAATGAGCAGTTCTTC.

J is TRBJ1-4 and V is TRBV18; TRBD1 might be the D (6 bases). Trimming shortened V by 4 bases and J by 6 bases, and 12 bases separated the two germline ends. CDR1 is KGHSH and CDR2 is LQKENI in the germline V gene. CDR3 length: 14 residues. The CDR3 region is CASSRDRMDEKLFF. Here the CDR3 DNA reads TGTGCCAGCTCACGAGACAGGATGGATGAAAAACTGTTTTTT.

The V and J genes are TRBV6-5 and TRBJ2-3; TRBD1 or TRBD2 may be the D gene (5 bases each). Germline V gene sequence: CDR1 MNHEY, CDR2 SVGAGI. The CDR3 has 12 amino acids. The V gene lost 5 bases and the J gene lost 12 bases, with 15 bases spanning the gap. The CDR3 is CASSPVRDRQYF. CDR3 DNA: TGTGCCAGCAGTCCCGTCCGGGACCGTCAGTATTTT.